Given below is one T cell receptor beta chain in context. The antigen is not known. Assay: immunoSEQ multiplex PCR; the TCRdb copy retains only in-frame clones and omits some. This table holds tens of thousands of clones, roughly 93% found once. The source of the sample is a study of cytomegalovirus exposure and HLA in healthy donors. Whole-study findings and limits: Within the 120 or so validation repertoires, first-cohort TCR clusters tended to co-occur, according to a later analysis. Across donors, most TCRs were seen rarely, yet some public ones were widespread. In vitro work confirmed that a few CMV-associated chains recognize CMV antigens. Cytomegalovirus status was reportedly diagnosed by the classifier with high sensitivity and specificity.

Material for sequencing was PBMCs. The sequence came from a woman between 18 and 29 years old in good health and CMV-seropositive.

This CDR3 reads CASSYSRSRDQPQHF. DNA of the CDR3: TGTGCCAGCAGTTACTCCCGATCTCGGGATCAGCCCCAGCATTTT. The rearrangement joins TRBV6-5 to TRBJ1-5; D is unclear. Germline V gene sequence: CDR1 MNHEY, CDR2 SVGAGI. V shed 0 bases and J shed 5 bases, with 11 bases lying between them. This CDR3 is built from 15 residues.